This T cell receptor (beta chain) was profiled in a study of cytomegalovirus exposure and HLA in healthy donors. Study background: Later analysis reported that the roughly 110 validation repertoires shared the platform of the 650 to 700 first-cohort repertoires.

Looked up from germline, CDR1 is SNHLY and CDR2 is FYNNEI. V lost 4 bases to trimming and J lost 9 bases; unmatched junction nucleotides: 9. CDR3 length: 14 amino acids. Assay used: immunoSEQ multiplex PCR; TCRdb lists only in-frame clones, some missing. The table has approximately 100,000 clones, around 89% seen once; the top ten hold about 1.8%. The sequenced material came from PBMCs. This chain joins TRBV2 and TRBJ1-5; 7 nucleotides line up with TRBD1. The sequence derives from a woman aged 18-30 years in good health and CMV-seropositive. The CDR3 reads CASSVGTVPGPQHF. The CDR3 bases are TGTGCCAGCAGTGTCGGGACAGTCCCTGGGCCCCAGCATTTT.